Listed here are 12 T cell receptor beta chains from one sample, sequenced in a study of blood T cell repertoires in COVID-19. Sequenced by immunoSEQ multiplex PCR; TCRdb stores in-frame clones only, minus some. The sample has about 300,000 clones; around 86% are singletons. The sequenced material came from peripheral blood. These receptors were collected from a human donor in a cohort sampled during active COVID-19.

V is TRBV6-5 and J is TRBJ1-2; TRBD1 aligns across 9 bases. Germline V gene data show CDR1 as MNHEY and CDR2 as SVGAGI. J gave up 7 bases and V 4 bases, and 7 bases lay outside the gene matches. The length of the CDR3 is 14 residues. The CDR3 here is CASSSLGTGSGYTF. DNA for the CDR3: TGTGCCAGCAGTTCGCTCGGGACAGGGTCTGGCTACACCTTC.

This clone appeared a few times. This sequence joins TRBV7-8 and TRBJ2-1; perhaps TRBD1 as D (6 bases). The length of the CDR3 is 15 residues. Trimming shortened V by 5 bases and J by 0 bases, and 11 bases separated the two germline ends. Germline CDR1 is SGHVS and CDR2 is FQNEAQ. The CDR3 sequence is CASSLGASSYNEQFF. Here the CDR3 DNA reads TGTGCCAGCAGCCTGGGGGCGAGCTCCTACAATGAGCAGTTCTTC.

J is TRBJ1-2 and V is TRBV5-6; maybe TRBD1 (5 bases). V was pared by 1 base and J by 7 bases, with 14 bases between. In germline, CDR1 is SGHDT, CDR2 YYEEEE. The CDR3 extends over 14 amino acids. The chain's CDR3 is CASSLKGQGSGYTF. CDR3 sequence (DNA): TGTGCCAGCAGCTTGAAAGGTCAGGGCTCTGGCTACACCTTC.

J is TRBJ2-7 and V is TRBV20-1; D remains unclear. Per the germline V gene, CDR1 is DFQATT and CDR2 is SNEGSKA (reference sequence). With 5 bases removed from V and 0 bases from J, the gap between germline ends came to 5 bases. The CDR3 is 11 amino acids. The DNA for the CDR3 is TGCAGTGCTTACTACTCCTACGAGCAGTACTTC. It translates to CSAYYSYEQYF.

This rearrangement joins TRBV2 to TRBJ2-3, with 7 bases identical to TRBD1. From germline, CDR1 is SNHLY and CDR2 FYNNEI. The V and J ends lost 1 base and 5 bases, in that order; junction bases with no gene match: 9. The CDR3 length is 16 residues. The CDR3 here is CASSEGGQRAVDTQYF. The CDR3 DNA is TGTGCCAGCAGTGAAGGGGGACAGAGGGCGGTAGATACGCAGTATTTT.

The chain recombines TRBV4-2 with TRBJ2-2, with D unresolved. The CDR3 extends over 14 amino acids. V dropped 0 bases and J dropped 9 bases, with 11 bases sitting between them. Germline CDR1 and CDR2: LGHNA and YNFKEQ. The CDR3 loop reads CASSQDPAFRELFF. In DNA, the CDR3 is TGTGCCAGCAGCCAAGATCCCGCGTTCAGGGAGCTGTTTTTT.

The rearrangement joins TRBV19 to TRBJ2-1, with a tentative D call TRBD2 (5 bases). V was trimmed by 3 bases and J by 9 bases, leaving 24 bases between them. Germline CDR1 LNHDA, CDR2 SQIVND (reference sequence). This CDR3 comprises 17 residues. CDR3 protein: CASSMSRARTRRGEQFF. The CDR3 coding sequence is TGTGCCAGTAGTATGAGTCGAGCCCGGACCCGACGGGGTGAGCAGTTCTTC.

In DNA form, the CDR3 reads TGTGCCAGCAGCGTTTCCCTGGGACTAGCGGGGGGTTTACAGACCCAGTACTTC. Protein: CASSVSLGLAGGLQTQYF. This chain connects TRBV7-2 to TRBJ2-5, with 15 bases lining up with TRBD2. The J segment lost 6 bases and the V segment lost 5 bases, leaving 13 bases of the junction unmatched. Looked up from germline, CDR1 is SGHTA and CDR2 is FQGNSA. The CDR3 is 18 residues long.

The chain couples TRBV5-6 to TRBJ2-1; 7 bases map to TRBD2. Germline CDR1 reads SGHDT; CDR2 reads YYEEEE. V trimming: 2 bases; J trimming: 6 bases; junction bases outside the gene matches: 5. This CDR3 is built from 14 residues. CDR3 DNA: TGTGCCAGCAGCTTCGGGGCGGGAGTCAATGAGCAGTTCTTC. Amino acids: CASSFGAGVNEQFF.

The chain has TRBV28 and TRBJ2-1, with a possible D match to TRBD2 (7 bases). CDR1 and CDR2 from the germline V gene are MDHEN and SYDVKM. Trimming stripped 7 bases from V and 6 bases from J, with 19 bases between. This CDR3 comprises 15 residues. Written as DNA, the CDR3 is TGTGCCAGCACCCACGGGGGGCTAGCGTTCAATGAGCAGTTCTTC. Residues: CASTHGGLAFNEQFF.

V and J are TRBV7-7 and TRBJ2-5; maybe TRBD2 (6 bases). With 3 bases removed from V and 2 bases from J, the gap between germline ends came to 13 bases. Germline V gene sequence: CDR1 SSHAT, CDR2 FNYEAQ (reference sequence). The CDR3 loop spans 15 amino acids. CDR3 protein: CASSFYLAPQETQYF. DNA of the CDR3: TGTGCCAGCAGCTTTTACCTAGCGCCACAAGAGACCCAGTACTTC.

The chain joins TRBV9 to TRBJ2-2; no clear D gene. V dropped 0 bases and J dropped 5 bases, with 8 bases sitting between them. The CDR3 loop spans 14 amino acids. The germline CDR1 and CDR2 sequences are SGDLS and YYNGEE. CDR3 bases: TGTGCCAGCAGCGTAGTGTCCGAGACCGGGGAGCTGTTTTTT. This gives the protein CASSVVSETGELFF.